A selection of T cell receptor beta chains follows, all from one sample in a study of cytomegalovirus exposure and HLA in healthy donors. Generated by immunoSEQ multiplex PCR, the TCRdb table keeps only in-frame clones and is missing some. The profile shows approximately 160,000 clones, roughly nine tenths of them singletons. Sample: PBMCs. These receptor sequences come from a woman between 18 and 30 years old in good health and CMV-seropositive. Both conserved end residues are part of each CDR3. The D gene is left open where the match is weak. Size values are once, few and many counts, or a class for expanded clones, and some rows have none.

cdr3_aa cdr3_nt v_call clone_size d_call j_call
CASSGLSYNEQFF TGTGCCAGCAGTGGACTCTCCTACAATGAGCAGTTCTTC TRBV25-1 - - TRBJ2-1
CASSRDRGPNEKLFF TGTGCCAGTAGTAGAGACAGGGGCCCTAATGAAAAACTGTTTTTT TRBV19 - TRBD1 TRBJ1-4
CAGGASTDTQYF TGTGCCGGCGGAGCTAGCACAGATACGCAGTATTTT TRBV5-4 - - TRBJ2-3
CASSMVMRGFWGGELFF TGTGCCAGTAGTATGGTTATGCGGGGGTTCTGGGGCGGGGAGCTGTTTTTT TRBV19 - TRBD2 TRBJ2-2
CASSSGLTGGYKDEQFF TGTGCCAGCAGCTCCGGCCTCACGGGAGGCTATAAGGATGAGCAGTTCTTC TRBV7-8 - TRBD2 TRBJ2-1
CASSLVSGYEQYF TGTGCCAGCAGCTTAGTAAGCGGCTACGAGCAGTACTTC TRBV11-2 - - TRBJ2-7
CASSQISSYEQYF TGTGCCAGCAGCCAAATCAGTTCCTACGAGCAGTACTTC TRBV14 - - TRBJ2-7
CASSQDITSSEQYF TGCGCCAGCAGCCAAGATATTACTAGTTCAGAGCAGTACTTC TRBV4-3 - - TRBJ2-7
CASSPQGLGYGYTF TGTGCCAGCAGCCCACAGGGGCTCGGGTATGGCTACACCTTC TRBV7-2 - TRBD1 TRBJ1-2
CASSLGARELGTGELFF TGTGCCAGCAGCTTAGGCGCCCGGGAGCTGGGCACCGGGGAGCTGTTTTTT TRBV7-9 - - TRBJ2-2
CASSYSIRMNTEAFF TGTGCCAGCAGTTACAGTATCAGAATGAACACTGAAGCTTTCTTT TRBV6-5 - - TRBJ1-1
CASSPTSGGYEQYF TGTGCCAGCTCACCAACTAGCGGGGGCTACGAGCAGTACTTC TRBV18 once TRBD2 TRBJ2-7
CASSIERLATLHEQYF TGTGCCAGTAGTATAGAGAGACTAGCAACCCTCCACGAGCAGTACTTC TRBV19 - TRBD2 TRBJ2-7
CASSSRGSSINYGYTF TGTGCCAGTAGTTCCCGGGGATCATCAATTAACTATGGCTACACCTTC TRBV19 - - TRBJ1-2
CASSLDRGLTFNYGYTF TGTGCCAGCAGCTTGGACAGGGGGCTGACTTTTAACTATGGCTACACCTTC TRBV5-4 - TRBD1 TRBJ1-2
CASSEGTRQPQHF TGTGCCAGCAGTGAAGGGACAAGGCAGCCCCAGCATTTT TRBV2 few - TRBJ1-5
CASRPRQGSLNEKLFF TGTGCCAGCAGACCTAGACAGGGGTCCCTTAATGAAAAACTGTTTTTT TRBV7-9 - TRBD1 TRBJ1-4
CASSGRDRGRNTQYF TGTGCCAGCAGCGGTAGGGACAGGGGAAGAAATACGCAGTATTTT TRBV9 once TRBD1 TRBJ2-3
CAISELSGTLAGGPNTGELFF TGTGCCATCAGTGAGTTGTCTGGGACGTTAGCGGGGGGCCCGAACACCGGGGAGCTGTTTTTT TRBV10-3 - TRBD2 TRBJ2-2
CASRSGTGGDQYF TGTGCCAGCAGATCCGGGACAGGGGGAGACCAGTACTTC TRBV9 - TRBD1 TRBJ2-5
CATSSSRGARETQYF TGTGCCACCAGCAGCTCGCGGGGGGCCAGGGAGACCCAGTACTTC TRBV15 - TRBD2 TRBJ2-5
CASSSSRGTYEQYF TGTGCCAGCAGCTCGTCTCGGGGAACCTACGAGCAGTACTTC TRBV5-5 - - TRBJ2-7
CASQGHEQYF TGTGCCAGTCAGGGGCACGAGCAGTACTTC TRBV2 few - TRBJ2-7
CASSMPTEPSNYGYTF TGTGCCAGTAGTATGCCCACGGAGCCCTCTAACTATGGCTACACCTTC TRBV19 - - TRBJ1-2
CATMTGLGYTF TGTGCCACTATGACAGGGCTTGGCTACACCTTC TRBV2 - TRBD1 TRBJ1-2
CASSPGSSYNEQFF TGTGCCAGCAGCCCGGGGAGCTCCTACAATGAGCAGTTCTTC TRBV7-6 once - TRBJ2-1
CASSPGLEGSYEQYF TGTGCCAGCAGCCCGGGACTGGAGGGAAGCTACGAGCAGTACTTC TRBV5-6 - - TRBJ2-7
CASGPDRGNQPQHF TGTGCTAGTGGACCTGACAGGGGGAATCAGCCCCAGCATTTT TRBV12-5 - TRBD1 TRBJ1-5
CASSTPDRGRGAEAFF TGTGCCAGCAGCACGCCCGACAGGGGCCGAGGGGCTGAAGCTTTCTTT TRBV28 - TRBD1 TRBJ1-1
CASSRTGGRSYEQYF TGTGCCAGCAGTCGGACAGGGGGCAGGTCCTACGAGCAGTACTTC TRBV27 once TRBD1 TRBJ2-7
CSVEGLAGERYNEQFF TGCAGCGTTGAGGGGTTAGCGGGAGAGCGGTACAATGAGCAGTTCTTC TRBV29-1 once TRBD2 TRBJ2-1
CASSATGTGGRDTEAFF TGTGCCAGCAGTGCGACCGGGACAGGGGGCAGAGACACTGAAGCTTTCTTT TRBV2 - TRBD1 TRBJ1-1
CASSRSGAGVGNIQYF TGTGCCAGCAGTCGAAGTGGGGCGGGAGTGGGGAACATTCAGTACTTC TRBV7-2 - TRBD2 TRBJ2-4
CASTLQGGRGEQYF TGCGCCAGCACCCTTCAAGGCGGCAGGGGCGAGCAGTACTTC TRBV5-1 - - TRBJ2-7
CASTRDRGNEKLFF TGTGCCAGCACTCGGGACAGGGGTAATGAAAAACTGTTTTTT TRBV6-1 - TRBD1 TRBJ1-4
CASSLLPGQGNYEQYF TGTGCCAGCAGCTTGCTACCGGGACAGGGGAACTACGAGCAGTACTTC TRBV5-6 - TRBD1 TRBJ2-7
CASSYSMGEQFF TGTGCCAGCAGCTATAGCATGGGTGAGCAGTTCTTC TRBV5-4 - - TRBJ2-1
CASSPGLAGPYEQYF TGTGCCAGCAGCCCGGGACTAGCGGGCCCTTACGAGCAGTACTTC TRBV9 - TRBD2 TRBJ2-7
CASSADTYQTQYF TGTGCCAGCAGTGCTGACACCTACCAGACCCAGTACTTC TRBV6-1 - - TRBJ2-5
CASSLDSGQETQYF TGTGCCAGCAGCTTAGATAGCGGGCAAGAGACCCAGTACTTC TRBV7-2 - TRBD2 TRBJ2-5